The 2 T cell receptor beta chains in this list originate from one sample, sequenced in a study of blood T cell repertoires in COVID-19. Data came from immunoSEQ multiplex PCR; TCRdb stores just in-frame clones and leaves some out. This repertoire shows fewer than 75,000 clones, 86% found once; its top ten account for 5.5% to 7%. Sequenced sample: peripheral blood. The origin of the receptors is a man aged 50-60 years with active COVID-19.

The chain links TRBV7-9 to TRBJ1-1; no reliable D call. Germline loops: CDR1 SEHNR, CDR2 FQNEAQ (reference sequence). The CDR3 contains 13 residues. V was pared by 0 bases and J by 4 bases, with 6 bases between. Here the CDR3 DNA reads TGTGCCAGCAGCTTAGCAGAGGGCACTGAAGCTTTCTTT. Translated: CASSLAEGTEAFF. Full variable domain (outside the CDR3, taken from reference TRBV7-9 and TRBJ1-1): DTGVSQNPRHKITKRGQNVTFRCDPISEHNRLYWYRQTLGQGPEFLTYFQNEAQLEKSRLLSDRFSAERPKGSFSTLEIQRTEQGDSAMYLCASSLAEGTEAFFGQGTRLTVV.

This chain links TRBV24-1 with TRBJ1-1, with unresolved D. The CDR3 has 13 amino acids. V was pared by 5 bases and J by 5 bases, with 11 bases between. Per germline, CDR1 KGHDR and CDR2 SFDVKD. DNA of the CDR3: TGTGCCACCAGTGCCGAGGGTCGAACTGAAGCTTTCTTT. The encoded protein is CATSAEGRTEAFF.